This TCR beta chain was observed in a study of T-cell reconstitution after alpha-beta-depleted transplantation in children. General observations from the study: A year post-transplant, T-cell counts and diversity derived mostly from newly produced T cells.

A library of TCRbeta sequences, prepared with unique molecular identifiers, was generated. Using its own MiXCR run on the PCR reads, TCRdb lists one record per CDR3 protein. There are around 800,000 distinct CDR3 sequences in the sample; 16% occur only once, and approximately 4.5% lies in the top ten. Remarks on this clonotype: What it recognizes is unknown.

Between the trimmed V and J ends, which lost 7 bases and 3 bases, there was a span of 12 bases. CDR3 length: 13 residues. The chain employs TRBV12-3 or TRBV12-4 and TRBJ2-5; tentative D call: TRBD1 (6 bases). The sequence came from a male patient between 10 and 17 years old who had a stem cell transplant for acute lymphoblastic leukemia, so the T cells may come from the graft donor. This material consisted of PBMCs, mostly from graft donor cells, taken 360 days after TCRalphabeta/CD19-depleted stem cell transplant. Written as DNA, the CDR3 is TGTGCCAGCACAAAGAGGGGGAAAGAGACCCAGTACTTC. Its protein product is CASTKRGKETQYF.